Shown below are 12 T cell receptor beta chains from a single sample sequenced in a study of blood T cells in healthy people across ages. For the second PCR, which ran for about 6 to 12 cycles, a sample-barcoded 5' primer and a J-beta primer mix were used. From the 5' RACE reads, TCRdb called clonotypes with MiXCR, one entry per CDR3 protein. The sample comprises approximately 800,000 distinct CDR3 sequences, about 62% of which are singletons, and 22% rests with the top ten. The sequenced sample consisted of blood. All receptors come from a man between 25 and 39 years old in good health.

The chain couples TRBV5-7 to TRBJ1-1; D not certain. TRBV5-7 has ORF status, its function being uncertain. The V gene lost 4 bases and the J gene lost 7 bases, with 11 bases spanning the gap. This CDR3 spans 12 amino acids. CDR3 nucleotides: TGTGCCAGCAGCCCTGGACCGAATGAAGCTTTCTTT. Translating it yields CASSPGPNEAFF.

This sequence joins TRBV2 and TRBJ2-3; no definite D call. Per the germline V gene, CDR1 is SNHLY and CDR2 is FYNNEI. The CDR3 contains 13 residues. The V end lost 7 bases, the J end lost 3 bases, and 11 bases lay between the germline ends. DNA for the CDR3: TGTGCCAGCAAGGCCGACATGACAGATACGCAGTATTTT. Translated: CASKADMTDTQYF.

This clonotype was seen a single time. This rearrangement joins TRBV3-1 to TRBJ2-1; TRBD2 might be the D (5 bases). The CDR3 spans 13 residues. Germline lookup yields CDR1 LGHDT and CDR2 YNNKEL (reference sequence). Between the trimmed V and J ends, which lost 1 base and 8 bases, there was a span of 9 bases. The CDR3 is CASSQAPGYEQFF. In DNA, the CDR3 is TGTGCCAGCAGCCAAGCCCCGGGGTATGAGCAGTTCTTC.

The CDR3 is CASSQTGFEQYF. CDR3 nucleotides: TGTGCCAGCAGCCAAACAGGGTTCGAGCAGTACTTC. The rearrangement links TRBV12-3 or TRBV12-4 to TRBJ2-7; D might be TRBD1 (6 bases). CDR3 size: 12 residues. With 6 bases removed from V and 6 bases from J, the gap between germline ends came to 12 bases.

This clonotype was recorded a few times. J is TRBJ2-3 and V is TRBV6-4, with 11 bases identical to TRBD2. J was trimmed by 2 bases and V by 5 bases; bases with no gene match: 3. The CDR3 totals 15 residues. Germline V gene data show CDR1 as MRHNA and CDR2 as SNTAGT. CDR3 in amino acids: CASSPTSGATDTQYF. CDR3 bases: TGTGCCAGCAGTCCGACTAGCGGGGCCACAGATACGCAGTATTTT.

The chain couples TRBV20-1 to TRBJ2-7, with D perhaps matching TRBD2 (6 bases). CDR1 and CDR2 from the germline V gene are DFQATT and SNEGSKA (reference sequence). CDR3 length: 14 residues. Trimming stripped 7 bases from V and 3 bases from J, with 19 bases between. CDR3 DNA: TGCAGTGTTCCTAGCGCCTTGTCCGTCTACGAGCAGTACTTC. This sequence encodes CSVPSALSVYEQYF.

This chain joins TRBV20-1 and TRBJ1-6; weak D call: TRBD1 (5 bases). CDR1 and CDR2 from the germline V gene are DFQATT and SNEGSKA (reference sequence). V lost 0 bases, J lost 14 bases, and 11 bases lay in between. The CDR3 has 12 residues. The CDR3 DNA sequence: TGCAGTGCTAGAGATCCGGGGCGGACCCTCCACTTT. This translates into CSARDPGRTLHF.

J is TRBJ1-3 and V is TRBV9; D remains unclear. The CDR3 is made up of 15 amino acids. Germline CDR1 and CDR2: SGDLS and YYNGEE. V was trimmed by 5 bases and J by 7 bases, leaving 19 bases between them. CDR3 coding DNA: TGTGCCAGCAGTCTCCAATCATCTGGGCGGAACACCATATATTTT. It yields the protein CASSLQSSGRNTIYF.

The CDR3 nucleotides read TGTGCCAGCAGCTTAGACGGTGTTGTCGAGGGCTACACCTTC. This translates into CASSLDGVVEGYTF. The V gene is TRBV7-2, the J gene TRBJ1-2; D gene ambiguous. The germline CDR1 and CDR2 sequences are SGHTA and FQGNSA. This CDR3 spans 14 amino acids. With 1 base removed from V and 8 bases from J, the gap between germline ends came to 14 bases.

The V gene is TRBV6-1, the J gene TRBJ2-7, with a tentative D call TRBD1 (7 bases). Germline CDR1 is MNHNS and CDR2 is SASEGT. V shed 0 bases and J shed 7 bases, with 16 bases lying between them. The CDR3 is 15 amino acids. CDR3 region: CASSEAARGAWEQYF. The CDR3 DNA is TGTGCCAGCAGTGAAGCCGCCAGGGGGGCCTGGGAGCAGTACTTC.

The CDR3, as DNA: TGCGCCAGCAGCGCGGACTCTTCCCCCCCAGATACGCAGTATTTT. Protein sequence: CASSADSSPPDTQYF. The rearrangement joins TRBV5-1 to TRBJ2-3, with D tentatively TRBD2 (5 bases). This CDR3 has 15 amino acids. Germline V lookup: CDR1 SGHRS, CDR2 YFSETQ. The V end lost 4 bases, the J end lost 4 bases, and 16 bases lay between the germline ends.

This clonotype was detected only a few times. This sequence joins TRBV5-1 and TRBJ2-5; D not certain. CDR3 length equals 14 residues. Per germline, CDR1 SGHRS and CDR2 YFSETQ. V dropped 2 bases and J dropped 0 bases, with 8 bases sitting between them. The CDR3 DNA reads TGCGCCAGCAGCTTCAACGGATACCAAGAGACCCAGTACTTC. Translating gives CASSFNGYQETQYF.